This T cell receptor beta chain was identified in a study of T cell responses to AZD1222 COVID-19 vaccine. The germline CDR1 and CDR2 sequences are WSHSY and SAAADI. V gave up 3 bases and J gave up 3 bases, with 14 bases separating them. The CDR3 has 15 residues. Sequencing used immunoSEQ multiplex PCR; TCRdb keeps in-frame clones, though not all of them. The sample includes approximately 170,000 clones, about 90% of them seen just once. Study results and caveats: Repertoire sampling occurred only after the peak T cell response. Clonal diversity may have been underestimated in mostly white British donors. At 160-218 and 743-854, vaccine-associated CD4 TCRs were dominant, and they spanned spike. Spike-specific TCR breadth rose after two AZD1222 doses, and depth rose as well.

On this clone itself: Its antigen is as yet unknown.

Sequencing was performed on peripheral blood, taken 28 days after the second AZD1222 dose. The chain has TRBV10-2 and TRBJ1-1; tentatively, D is TRBD1 (5 bases). This clonotype was sampled from an adult who received the AZD1222 COVID-19 vaccine. The CDR3 is CASSDRDGGDTEAFF. The CDR3 coding sequence is TGCGCCAGCAGTGACCGGGACGGAGGGGACACTGAAGCTTTCTTT.